This T cell receptor beta chain originates from a study of cytomegalovirus exposure and HLA in healthy donors (dated by TCRdb to about 2017). In terms of the full investigation: In an earlier analysis of under 600 of the donors, roughly 300 Gb of sequence data and about 110 million unique TCR beta sequences from 150 million to 200 million T cells were reported. Approximately 300 gigabases of sequencing data and approximately 92 million unique TCR sequences made up an early release that covered around 640 HLA-typed donors. Of the approximately 400 genotyped donors, approximately 83% fell in the genetic ancestry cluster associated with self-reported Caucasian donors. The study aimed to test whether cataloging public T cell receptors could reveal signatures of past pathogen exposure. The study used immunosequencing to profile the T cell repertoires of approximately 690 subjects and linked those repertoires to cytomegalovirus serostatus. Along with the approximately 700-subject first cohort, a separate validation cohort of over a hundred different subjects was used. High-throughput TCR immunosequencing, statistical association of individual TCRs with disease status, and machine learning were combined to predict cytomegalovirus infection status. A later analysis re-analyzed previously published TCR beta repertoires from approximately 700 donors and added high-resolution HLA genotyping to study TCR occurrence patterns. Rather than drawing on any new phenotypic data, the later analysis identified candidate immune exposures from TCR beta sequences and the way those sequences occurred across donors. An earlier analysis of around 640 of the donors used high-throughput TCR beta sequencing to judge whether each TCR beta V gene segment behaved as functional or pseudogenic. Alongside the repertoire data, information on donor age, sex, ethnicity and CMV serostatus was compiled. A later genetic analysis took genome-wide SNP genotypes for about three fifths of the roughly 700 donors and used that subset as a discovery cohort. Every discovery cohort repertoire had been produced on one sequencing platform. Class I and class II HLA loci were covered by the typing at four-digit resolution. The number of typed donors differed by locus: roughly 629-630 for A, B, C, DRB1 and DQB1; approximately 520 for DQA1; some 590 for DPA1; and around 470 for DPB1. Four or five DR-DQ haplotypes were handled as single units for association and clustering because linkage in the cohort was strong. On average, around 240,000 unique TCR beta nucleotide sequences were sequenced per donor among several hundred genotyped donors of the cohort, with roughly 18% of those sequences being non-productive.

The cohort consisted of hundreds of healthy bone marrow donors. At the time of sampling, every cohort member was nominally healthy, though immune exposures that went unrecorded were likely present. The donor tested CMV seronegative, placing the donor among the roughly 350 seronegative members of the cohort. A peripheral blood sample was provided by each donor, and peripheral blood mononuclear cells were used for TCR beta sequencing. Genomic DNA extraction from the blood cell samples was performed with the Qiagen DNeasy Blood Extraction Kit. In this sample, this clone turned up a few times. This receptor's antigen is unknown. Base qualities were left out, and no much larger clone turns up one base away. Results and caveats for the whole study, not just this receptor: Most CMV-associated TCR beta chains appeared to be HLA-restricted in a later analysis, and the HLA associations seemed to be driven largely by CMV exposure. The authors suggested that the approach could potentially be extended to other disease states and immunological phenotypes. A further reported finding was that TCR beta sequences accurately predicted the HLA-A and HLA-B alleles for most subjects in the first cohort. The study listed approximately 150 TCR beta chains as associated with cytomegalovirus. The earlier analysis of 587 of the donors excluded some 15 rarely observed V segments, including chromosome 9 orphons, because counts were too low. Compared with the approximately 670-donor mean, donors in an Asian-associated ancestry cluster had fewer N-insertions in productive TCRs, according to a later genetic analysis. Because the 87-base-pair reads could not distinguish some IMGT-functional V segments, including TRBV6-2 and TRBV6-3, those segments were excluded. Because HLA typing was missing for some donors at each locus, association tests included only the typed subset. A later genetic analysis associated a missense DCLRE1C variant with V-gene and J-gene trimming of TCR beta chains, and an independent cohort replicated the association. At a false discovery rate of 0.05, a later analysis linked roughly 17,000 TCR beta sequences to specific HLA alleles. Immune exposure information for the cohort was limited to CMV serostatus. Strong co-occurrence of HLA alleles, especially DR and DQ, made assigning TCR associations to individual alleles difficult. The classifier was reported to diagnose cytomegalovirus status with high specificity and sensitivity in both the original cohort and the validation cohort. Compared with equally common non-associated chains, HLA-associated TCR beta chains in a later analysis were more clonally expanded and had lower generation probabilities. In a later analysis, the rate of TCR association differed among HLA loci, with DRB1 alleles having the most associated TCRs and HLA-C alleles having the fewest. Across donors, most TCR sequences were observed very rarely, whereas some public TCRs were present in many individuals. Linkage disequilibrium might explain the correlated functional status among segregating V segments, but an unknown experimental factor could not be excluded. Three of the identified cytomegalovirus-associated TCR beta chains were confirmed in vitro to be specific for cytomegalovirus antigens. A later analysis reported that several top co-occurrence clusters appeared linked to parvovirus B19, influenza, CMV and Epstein-Barr virus. Only TCR beta chains were sequenced in this cohort, and the absence of alpha or paired-chain data limited detectable features. A cluster of highly shared sequence variants was judged likely to represent a technical artifact of the sequencing pipeline. Broadly in line with IMGT annotations, most TCR beta V segments showed up in productive rearrangements about 87% or about 30% of the time in an earlier analysis of approximately 640 of the donors. Presence/absence analyses assumed roughly uniform sequencing depth across donors, an assumption that may not hold.

Libraries were constructed by the immunoSEQ multiplex PCR assay. A mixture of 60 forward primers for TCR Vbeta segments and 13 reverse primers for TCR Jbeta segments was used in the multiplex PCR. The CDR3 region of rearranged TCR beta genes was amplified from genomic DNA with a multiplex PCR assay. Amplified TCR beta libraries were sequenced as 87-base-pair reads on the Illumina HiSeq System. Per the original workflow: A later analysis counted tens of millions of unique TCR beta chains across the 650 to 700 repertoires, and about 10 million of these chains were shared by at least two donors. To remove PCR and sequencing errors, raw reads were error-corrected and collapsed into unique sequences using a nearest-neighbor algorithm that merged closely related sequences. Alignment of CDR3 sequences to IMGT reference sequences was used to assign V, D and J gene segments. For a sequence to be retained, a match of at least six nucleotides to both a V gene segment and a J gene segment was required. A rearrangement was called productive if the CDR3 had no stop codons and remained in frame with V and J, and every other rearrangement was called non-productive. CDR3 was defined according to IMGT convention as the region running from the second conserved V-encoded cysteine to the conserved J-encoded phenylalanine. The earlier analysis of 450 to 750 of the donors excluded any sequence lacking an unambiguous match to a single V gene segment. In an earlier analysis of about 590 of the donors, a V segment was called functional when productive rearrangements were above 56.7%, and segregating when the standard deviation between donors exceeded 5%. A statistical classification framework was developed to diagnose cytomegalovirus status using the catalog of TCR beta chain sequences. In a later analysis, TCR nucleotide sequences were compared against IMGT/GENE-DB human TR gene sequences so that V and J genes could be assigned. Using the TCRdist pipeline, a later analysis assigned CDR3 sequences along with most-parsimonious VDJ recombination scenarios. In a later analysis, each TCR beta chain was defined by its CDR3 amino acid sequence together with its V-gene family, and reads lacking a unique V-gene family were excluded. To address suspected cross-contamination and a sequencing artifact, a later analysis removed a few hundred highly shared, low-generation-probability nucleotide sequences. For each public chain, a later analysis derived a clonal expansion index from normalized ranks of inferred template counts within each repertoire. A later analysis computed generation probabilities with a VDJ recombination model fitted to out-of-frame rearrangements, and checked the results against IGoR. In a later analysis, TCR-TCR, TCR-HLA and TCR-CMV co-occurrence was scored with hypergeometric tests, and a repertoire-size bias correction was applied to TCR pairs. False discovery rates were estimated in a later analysis by permuting HLA or CMV assignments 20 times. In a later analysis, co-occurring TCRs were grouped using DBSCAN, and TCRdist sequence similarity was added for clustering within HLA-allele-positive subsets. Co-occurrence clustering excluded repertoires with fewer than 30,000 or more than 120,000 public chains, plus five with anomalous nucleotide sharing. TCRdb obtained this table from immuneACCESS and retained in-frame rearrangements with V and J assigned. These tables miss some clones; where compared with another copy, unresolved V genes account for less than half of the shortfall, and the remainder is unexplained. The V and J calls and the clone size are those of that table, but D and trimming were determined from the DNA. The sample contains around 75,000 clones, about 80% of them found a single time. The ten largest clones add up to around 3% of the sample.

The CDR1 and CDR2 encoded by the germline V gene are SGHTA and FQGNSA. The CDR3 numbers 16 residues from cysteine through phenylalanine. The entry retains the CDR3 DNA only, 48 bases that are in frame from base 1. V ends up 4 bases short and J 2 bases short, with an unmatched junction base count of 2. The TCR was taken from a man aged 18 to 30 in good health and CMV-seronegative. The sequence joins TRBV7-2 to TRBJ2-5; 15 bases in between match TRBD2. The sample consisted of PBMCs. The nucleotide sequence reads as follows: TGTGCCAGCAGCTCGGGACTAGCGGGGGGACAAGAGACCCAGTACTTC. This translates into CASSSGLAGGQETQYF.